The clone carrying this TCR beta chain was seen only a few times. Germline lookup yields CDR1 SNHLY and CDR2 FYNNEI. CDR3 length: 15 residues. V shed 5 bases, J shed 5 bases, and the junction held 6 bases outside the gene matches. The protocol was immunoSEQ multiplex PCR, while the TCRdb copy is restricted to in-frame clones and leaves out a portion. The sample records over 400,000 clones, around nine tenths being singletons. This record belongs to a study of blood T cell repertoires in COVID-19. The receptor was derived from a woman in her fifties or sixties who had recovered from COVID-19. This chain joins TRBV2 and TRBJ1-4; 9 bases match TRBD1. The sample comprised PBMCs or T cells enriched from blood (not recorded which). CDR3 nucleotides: TGTGCCAGCAGTCTTACCGGGACAGGGAATGAAAAACTGTTTTTT. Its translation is CASSLTGTGNEKLFF.